This T cell receptor beta chain was sequenced during a study of Tregs in tolerant kidney transplant recipients. Repertoires were generated with immunoSEQ multiplex PCR, while TCRdb's copy carries only in-frame clones and drops some. Found here are 240,000 or so clones, approximately 83% of them singletons; the top ten hold about 0.68%. A word on this clone: Its antigen remains unidentified.

Germline values: CDR1 WNHNN, CDR2 SYGVQD (reference sequence). Trimming took 6 bases from V and 4 from J, leaving 9 bases between them. The CDR3 consists of 13 residues. Regarding the study as a whole: Validation in larger populations is needed because few patients were studied. Activated donor B cell expansion appeared to reveal the most relevant donor-specific TCRbeta repertoire. Biological reproducibility was not directly addressed in this study.

Thawed PBMCs were FACS-sorted into unstimulated CD4+CD25+CD127- regulatory T cells, CD4+CD25- non-regulatory cells, CD4 and CD8 cells. This sequence was found in a human donor in good health. V usage is TRBV10-1 and J usage is TRBJ2-2; unclear D gene. The specimen was CD4+ T cells from blood. In DNA form, the CDR3 reads TGCGCCAGCAGACCAGCAACCACCGGGGAGCTGTTTTTT. Amino acids: CASRPATTGELFF.